These 10 T cell receptor beta chains were all obtained from the same sample, sequenced in a study of blood T cell repertoires in COVID-19. The table came from immunoSEQ multiplex PCR; TCRdb's copy has only in-frame clones and leaves some out. Of about 280,000 clones listed, about 85% are singletons. Sequenced: PBMCs or T cells enriched from blood (not recorded which). Receptor source: a woman aged 50 to 65 who had recovered from COVID-19.

The CDR3 region has the DNA TGCGCCAGCAGCCAAAAATTCGCCGTGACAGGGGTTCAGCCCCAGCATTTT. Amino acid sequence: CASSQKFAVTGVQPQHF. This rearrangement joins TRBV4-1 to TRBJ1-5; TRBD1 agrees at 8 bases. The V gene's germline CDR1 is MGHRA and CDR2 YSYEKL. After removal of 2 bases from V and 6 bases from J, the junction contained 12 bases not matched to a gene. This CDR3 spans 17 amino acids.

The chain employs TRBV19 and TRBJ1-5; D is possibly TRBD1 (5 bases). The CDR3 runs to 14 residues. V was shortened by 5 bases and J by 4 bases, with 12 bases between the two germline ends. Germline loops: CDR1 LNHDA, CDR2 SQIVND (reference sequence). The CDR3 spells CASSAGRRNQPQHF. CDR3 DNA sequence: TGTGCCAGTAGTGCAGGGCGCAGGAATCAGCCCCAGCATTTT.

The rearrangement joins TRBV30 to TRBJ2-1; the D gene is possibly TRBD1 (5 bases). The CDR3 totals 13 residues. Germline CDR1 and CDR2: GTSNPN and SVGIG (reference sequence). V was clipped by 4 bases and J by 6 bases, with 13 bases between them. Here the CDR3 reads CAWNQGAPNEQFF. In nucleotides, the CDR3 is TGTGCCTGGAATCAAGGGGCACCCAATGAGCAGTTCTTC.

This clone was counted a single time. CDR3 in amino acids: CATRGQGVGTGELFF. CDR3 nucleotide sequence: TGTGCCACCAGGGGTCAGGGGGTCGGCACCGGGGAGCTGTTTTTT. The rearrangement links TRBV24-1 to TRBJ2-2; 7 bases fit TRBD1. With 7 bases clipped from V and 4 bases from J, the junction kept 8 bases outside the gene matches. Germline CDR1 is KGHDR and CDR2 is SFDVKD. The CDR3 length is 15 residues.

The chain links TRBV5-1 to TRBJ1-2; no clear D gene. CDR3 length: 15 amino acids. Looked up from germline, CDR1 is SGHRS and CDR2 is YFSETQ. The V gene lost 0 bases and the J gene lost 4 bases, with 13 bases spanning the gap. The CDR3 nucleotides are TGCGCCAGCAGCTTGGCCTGGGAGGGCTCCTATGGCTACACCTTC. Its protein is CASSLAWEGSYGYTF.

The chain joins TRBV19 to TRBJ2-2; D uncertain. CDR1 is LNHDA, CDR2 SQIVND, per germline (reference sequence). There are 15 residues in the CDR3. V was trimmed by 7 bases and J by 1 base, leaving 13 bases between them. In DNA form, the CDR3 reads TGTGCCAGTAAGAGTGGCCGACAGAACACCGGGGAGCTGTTTTTT. Residues: CASKSGRQNTGELFF.

The rearrangement links TRBV18 to TRBJ2-2; 11 bases align to TRBD2. This CDR3 comprises 20 residues. J gave up 0 bases and V 5 bases, and 14 bases lay outside the gene matches. CDR1 and CDR2 (germline): KGHSH, LQKENI. The CDR3 coding sequence is TGTGCCAGCTCAATCCTTAAGGGACTAGCGGCCTCCGCGAACACCGGGGAGCTGTTTTTT. It is translated as CASSILKGLAASANTGELFF.

CDR3 region: CASSYRAEAFF. The CDR3 DNA reads as TGTGCCAGCAGTTACCGAGCTGAAGCTTTCTTT. The chain joins TRBV6-6 to TRBJ1-1; D uncertain. V was pared by 2 bases and J by 6 bases, with 4 bases between. The germline V gene encodes CDR1 MNHNY and CDR2 SVGAGI (reference sequence). This CDR3 is 11 amino acids long.

V is TRBV10-1 and J is TRBJ2-1, with D perhaps TRBD2 (6 bases). Germline-derived CDR1 and CDR2 are WNHNN and SYGVQD (reference sequence). The CDR3 loop spans 15 amino acids. V gave up 3 bases and J gave up 3 bases, with 12 bases separating them. For the CDR3, the DNA is TGCGCCAGCAGTGACTCGGGAGCCGGCTACAATGAGCAGTTCTTC. Translated: CASSDSGAGYNEQFF.

This chain links TRBV5-4 with TRBJ2-5; 11 bases line up with TRBD2. Germline V lookup: CDR1 SGHNT, CDR2 YYREEE (reference sequence). This CDR3 has 16 amino acids. J was trimmed by 2 bases and V by 0 bases; bases with no gene match: 3. CDR3 sequence reads: CASSLGVAGGQETQYF. The DNA for the CDR3 is TGTGCCAGCAGCTTGGGGGTAGCGGGAGGGCAAGAGACCCAGTACTTC.